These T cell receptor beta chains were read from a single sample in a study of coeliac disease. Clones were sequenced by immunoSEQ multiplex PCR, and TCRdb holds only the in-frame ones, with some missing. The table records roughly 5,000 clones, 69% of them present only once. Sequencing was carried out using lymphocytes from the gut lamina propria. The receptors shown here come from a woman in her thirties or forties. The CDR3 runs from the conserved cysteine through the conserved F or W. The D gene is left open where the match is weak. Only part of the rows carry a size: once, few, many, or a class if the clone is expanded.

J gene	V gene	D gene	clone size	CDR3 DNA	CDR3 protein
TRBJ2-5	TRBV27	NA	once	TGTGCCAGCAGTTTAGCGGGGGAGACCCAGTACTTC	CASSLAGETQYF
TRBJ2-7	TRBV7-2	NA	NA	TGTGCCAGCAGCTCCTACTACGAGCAGTACTTC	CASSSYYEQYF
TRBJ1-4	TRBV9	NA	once	TGTGCCAGCAGCGTAGGGGCAGGGTCACCCTTGGAACTGTTTTTT	CASSVGAGSPLELFF
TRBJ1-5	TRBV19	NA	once	TGTGCCAGCCGTAGCAGGGAAGATCAGCCCCAGCATTTT	CASRSREDQPQHF
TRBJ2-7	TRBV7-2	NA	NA	TGTGCCAGCAGCTTATTTAACTACGAGCAGTACTTC	CASSLFNYEQYF
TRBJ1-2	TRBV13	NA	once	TGTGCCAGCAGCTTAGCAGGGGAGAGGGACTATGGCTACACCTTC	CASSLAGERDYGYTF
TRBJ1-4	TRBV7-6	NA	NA	TGTGCCAGCAGCCGTGACCGGGGTGAAAAACTGTTTTTT	CASSRDRGEKLFF
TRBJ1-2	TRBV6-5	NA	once	TGTGCCAGCAGTTACCGAGGGCTCGGTAGCTACACCTTC	CASSYRGLGSYTF
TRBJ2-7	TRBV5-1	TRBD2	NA	TGCGCCAGCAGCTATAGGACTAGCGGGACTTACGAGCAGTACTTC	CASSYRTSGTYEQYF
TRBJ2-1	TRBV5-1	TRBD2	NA	TGCGCCAGCAGGTATCTAGCGGGAGGCGGGAATGAGCAGTTCTTC	CASRYLAGGGNEQFF
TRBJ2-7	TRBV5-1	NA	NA	TGCGCCAGCAGCGCAGACAAATACGAGCAGTACTTC	CASSADKYEQYF
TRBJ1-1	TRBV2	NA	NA	TGTGCCAGCAGTCAGAGGGAGAACACTGAAGCTTTCTTT	CASSQRENTEAFF
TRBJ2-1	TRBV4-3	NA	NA	TGCGCCAGCAGCCAAATGGGGGGTCACAATGAGCAGTTCTTC	CASSQMGGHNEQFF
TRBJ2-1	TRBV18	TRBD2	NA	TGTGCCAGCTCCCCCGGGGGCAGCGGGAGCTCCTACAATGAGCAGTTCTTC	CASSPGGSGSSYNEQFF
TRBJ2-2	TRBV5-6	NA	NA	TGTGCCAGCAGCCCGGGTTGGACCGGGGAGCTGTTTTTT	CASSPGWTGELFF
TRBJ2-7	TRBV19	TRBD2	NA	TGTGCCAGTAGTATCGCGGGAGGCCCCTACGAGCAGTACTTC	CASSIAGGPYEQYF
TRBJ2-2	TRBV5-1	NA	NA	TGCGCCAGCAGCTTCACAGGTGGGGACACCGGGGAGCTGTTTTTT	CASSFTGGDTGELFF
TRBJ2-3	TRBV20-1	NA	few	TGCAGTCCCTCAAACGCGGATACGCAGTATTTT	CSPSNADTQYF
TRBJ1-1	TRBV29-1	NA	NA	TGCAGCGTGAGGACAGAGATGAACACTGAAGCTTTCTTT	CSVRTEMNTEAFF
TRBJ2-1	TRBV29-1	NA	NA	TGCAGCGTTGAACCCGGAGAGCTCTTC	CSVEPGELF
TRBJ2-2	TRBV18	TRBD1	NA	TGTGCCAGCTCACTACCGACAGGGCGAGGAGCCGGGGAGCTGTTTTTT	CASSLPTGRGAGELFF
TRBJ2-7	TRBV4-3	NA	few	TGCGCCAGCAGCCAAGAACTGACAGGAGTGTACGAGCAGTACTTC	CASSQELTGVYEQYF
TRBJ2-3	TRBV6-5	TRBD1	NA	TGTGCCAGCAGCGGAACAGGGGACCGCACAGATACGCAGTATTTT	CASSGTGDRTDTQYF
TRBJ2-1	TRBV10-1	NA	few	TGCGCCAGCAGTGATCGCGTGGGGACTTACAATGAGCAGTTCTTC	CASSDRVGTYNEQFF
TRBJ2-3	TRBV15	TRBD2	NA	TGTGCCACCAGCTTCGGACTAGCGGAAAAAACAGATACGCAGTATTTT	CATSFGLAEKTDTQYF
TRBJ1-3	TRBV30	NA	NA	TGTGCCTGGAGTGTAGGCGGTAGCTCTGGAAACACCATATATTTT	CAWSVGGSSGNTIYF
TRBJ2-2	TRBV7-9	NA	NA	TGTGCCAGCAGCCCATCTGGAGGTGGACGGACCGGGGAGCTGTTTTTT	CASSPSGGGRTGELFF
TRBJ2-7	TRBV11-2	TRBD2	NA	TGTGCCAGCAGCTTATCTAGCGGGAACTACGAGCAGTACTTC	CASSLSSGNYEQYF
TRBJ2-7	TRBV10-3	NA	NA	TGTGCCATCAGTGAGTCGATTGGAGTGGGAGCCTACGAGCAGTACTTC	CAISESIGVGAYEQYF
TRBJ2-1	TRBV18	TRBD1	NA	TGTGCCAGCTCACTTGGGACAGGACTCTACAATGAGCAGTTCTTC	CASSLGTGLYNEQFF
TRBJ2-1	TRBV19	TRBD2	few	TGTGCCAGTAGTGGACGACTAGCGGATCACTACAATGAGCAGTTCTTC	CASSGRLADHYNEQFF
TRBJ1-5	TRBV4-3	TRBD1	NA	TGCGCCAGCTCCCGGGACAGGGAAGGGTCCCAGCATTTT	CASSRDREGSQHF
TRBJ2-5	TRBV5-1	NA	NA	TGCGCCAGCAGCTTATTTTTTTCGGAGACCCAGTACTTC	CASSLFFSETQYF
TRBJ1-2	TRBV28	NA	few	TGTGCCAGCACGAGAGGAGGAGGCAGACCATATGGCTACACCTTC	CASTRGGGRPYGYTF
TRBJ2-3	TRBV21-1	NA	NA	TGTGCCAGCAGCAAAGGTGGGCCATGCACAGATACGCAGTATTTT	CASSKGGPCTDTQYF
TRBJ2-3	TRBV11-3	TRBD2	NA	TGTGCCAGCAGCGAACGACGGGGGGGCAGGGATACGCAGTATTTT	CASSERRGGRDTQYF
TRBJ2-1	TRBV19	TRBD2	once	TGTGCCAGTAGTATCGGCGGGTCTAGCGGGAGCCTCTCCTACAATGAGCAGTTCTTC	CASSIGGSSGSLSYNEQFF
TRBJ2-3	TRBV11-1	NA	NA	TGTGCCAGCAGCCCCGGACTCGCCACAGATACGCAGTATTTT	CASSPGLATDTQYF
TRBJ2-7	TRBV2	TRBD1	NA	TGTGCCAGCAGTGAACAGGGACAGGTAGGAGAGCAGTACTTC	CASSEQGQVGEQYF
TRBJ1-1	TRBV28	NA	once	TGTGCCAGCAGTTTGGGGAGGAGGATACAAACTGAAGCTTTCTTT	CASSLGRRIQTEAFF
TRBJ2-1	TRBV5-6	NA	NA	TGTGCCAGCAGCCGATGGCAGGGCGGTGAGCAGTTCTTC	CASSRWQGGEQFF
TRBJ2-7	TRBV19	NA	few	TGTGCCAGTAGGACAGAGTCCTTTCCCTACGAGCAGTACTTC	CASRTESFPYEQYF
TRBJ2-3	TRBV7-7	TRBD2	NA	TGTGCTAGCAGCCCGCGGACTAGCGGGAGGTCGACAGATACGCAGTATTTT	CASSPRTSGRSTDTQYF
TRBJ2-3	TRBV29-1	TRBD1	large	TGCAGCGTTGAAGGGGGACAGGGAATCACAGATACGCAGTATTTT	CSVEGGQGITDTQYF
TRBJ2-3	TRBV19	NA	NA	TGTGCCAGTAGTATATACTCCGGGTTCACTAGCACAGATACGCAGTATTTT	CASSIYSGFTSTDTQYF
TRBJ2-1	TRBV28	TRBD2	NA	TGTGCCAGCAGACCTGGGGGTATCGGGAGGGGGTACAATGAGCAGTTCTTC	CASRPGGIGRGYNEQFF
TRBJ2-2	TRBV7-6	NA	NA	TGTGCCAGCAGCAATCGACACGCCGGGGAGCTGTTTTTT	CASSNRHAGELFF
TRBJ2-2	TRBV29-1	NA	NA	TGCAGCGTTGCGGTTAGCTCGGACACCGGGGAGCTGTTTTTT	CSVAVSSDTGELFF
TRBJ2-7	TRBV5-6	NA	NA	TGTGCCAGCAGCAGAGCAGGGTACCTTAACGAGCAGTACTTC	CASSRAGYLNEQYF
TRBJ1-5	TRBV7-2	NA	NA	TGTGCCAGCAGCTTAGCAGGGAGGGCGGGTCAGCCCCAGCATTTT	CASSLAGRAGQPQHF
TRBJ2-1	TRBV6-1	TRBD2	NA	TGTGCCAGCAGTGGAGGACTAGCGTATGAGCAGTTCTTC	CASSGGLAYEQFF
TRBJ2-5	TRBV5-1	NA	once	TGCGCCAGCAGCTTGGGGGCCAAACAAGAGACCCAGTACTTC	CASSLGAKQETQYF
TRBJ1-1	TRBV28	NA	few	TGTGCCAGCAGTTTATATCGACAGAACACTGAAGCTTTCTTT	CASSLYRQNTEAFF
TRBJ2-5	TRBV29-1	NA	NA	TGCAGCGTTGATATTGGGAGTTTGGAGACCCAGTACTTC	CSVDIGSLETQYF
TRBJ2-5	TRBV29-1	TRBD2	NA	TGCAGCGTCAAAACGGGGGGGCCCGAGACCCAGTACTTC	CSVKTGGPETQYF
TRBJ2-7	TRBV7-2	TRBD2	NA	TGTGCCAGCAGCTTAGGGACTAGCGGGCCACCCGAGCAGTACTTC	CASSLGTSGPPEQYF
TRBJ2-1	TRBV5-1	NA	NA	TGCGCCAGCAGCTTGTACCAGAGCGACAATGAGCAGTTCTTC	CASSLYQSDNEQFF
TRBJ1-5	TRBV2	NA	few	TGTGCCAGCAGTGTGTCTTCTGAGCCCCAGCATTTT	CASSVSSEPQHF